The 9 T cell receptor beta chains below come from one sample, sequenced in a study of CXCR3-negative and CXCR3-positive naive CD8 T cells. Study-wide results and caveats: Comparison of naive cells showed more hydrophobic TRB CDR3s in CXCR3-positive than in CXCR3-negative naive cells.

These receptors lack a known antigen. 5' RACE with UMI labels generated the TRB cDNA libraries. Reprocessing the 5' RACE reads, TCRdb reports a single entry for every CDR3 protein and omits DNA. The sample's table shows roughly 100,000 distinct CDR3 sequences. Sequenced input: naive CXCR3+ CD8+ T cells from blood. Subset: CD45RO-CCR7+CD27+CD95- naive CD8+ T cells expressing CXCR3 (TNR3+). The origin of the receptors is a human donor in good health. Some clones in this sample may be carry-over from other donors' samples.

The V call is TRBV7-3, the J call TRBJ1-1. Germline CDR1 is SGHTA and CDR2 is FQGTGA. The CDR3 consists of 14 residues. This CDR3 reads CASSLNPTGTEAFF.

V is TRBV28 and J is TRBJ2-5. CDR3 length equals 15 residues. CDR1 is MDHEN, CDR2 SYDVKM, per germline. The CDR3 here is CASRASIGDQETQYF.

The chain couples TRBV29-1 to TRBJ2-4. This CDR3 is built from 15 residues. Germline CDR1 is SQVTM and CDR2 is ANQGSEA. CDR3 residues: CSVEGLGTPKNIQYF. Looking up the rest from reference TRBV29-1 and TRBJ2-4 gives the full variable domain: SAVISQKPSRDICQRGTSLTIQCQVDSQVTMMFWYRQQPGQSLTLIATANQGSEATYESGFVIDKFPISRPNLTFSTLTVSNMSPEDSSIYLCSVEGLGTPKNIQYFGAGTRLSVL.

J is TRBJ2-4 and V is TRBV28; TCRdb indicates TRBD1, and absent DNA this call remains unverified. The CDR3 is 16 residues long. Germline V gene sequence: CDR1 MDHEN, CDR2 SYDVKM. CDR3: CASSFWGRGAKNIQYF.

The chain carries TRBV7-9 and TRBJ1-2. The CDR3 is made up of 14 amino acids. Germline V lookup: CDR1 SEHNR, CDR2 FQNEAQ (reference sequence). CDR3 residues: CASSLSEVYYGYTF.

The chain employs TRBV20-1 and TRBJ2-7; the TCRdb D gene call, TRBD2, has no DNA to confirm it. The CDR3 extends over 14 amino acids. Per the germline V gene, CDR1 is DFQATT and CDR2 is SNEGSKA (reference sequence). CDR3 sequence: CSAEGTSGTYEQYF.

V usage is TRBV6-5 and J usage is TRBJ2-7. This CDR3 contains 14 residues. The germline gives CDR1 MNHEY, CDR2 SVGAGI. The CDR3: CASSPLGYSYEQYF.

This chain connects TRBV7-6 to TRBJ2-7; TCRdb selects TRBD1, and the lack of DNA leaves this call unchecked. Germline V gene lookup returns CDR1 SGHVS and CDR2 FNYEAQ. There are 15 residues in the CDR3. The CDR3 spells CASSPRDRLSYEQYF.

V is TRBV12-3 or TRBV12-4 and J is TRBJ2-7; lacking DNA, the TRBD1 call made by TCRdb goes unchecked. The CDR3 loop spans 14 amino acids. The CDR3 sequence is CASSLGRTVYEQYF.